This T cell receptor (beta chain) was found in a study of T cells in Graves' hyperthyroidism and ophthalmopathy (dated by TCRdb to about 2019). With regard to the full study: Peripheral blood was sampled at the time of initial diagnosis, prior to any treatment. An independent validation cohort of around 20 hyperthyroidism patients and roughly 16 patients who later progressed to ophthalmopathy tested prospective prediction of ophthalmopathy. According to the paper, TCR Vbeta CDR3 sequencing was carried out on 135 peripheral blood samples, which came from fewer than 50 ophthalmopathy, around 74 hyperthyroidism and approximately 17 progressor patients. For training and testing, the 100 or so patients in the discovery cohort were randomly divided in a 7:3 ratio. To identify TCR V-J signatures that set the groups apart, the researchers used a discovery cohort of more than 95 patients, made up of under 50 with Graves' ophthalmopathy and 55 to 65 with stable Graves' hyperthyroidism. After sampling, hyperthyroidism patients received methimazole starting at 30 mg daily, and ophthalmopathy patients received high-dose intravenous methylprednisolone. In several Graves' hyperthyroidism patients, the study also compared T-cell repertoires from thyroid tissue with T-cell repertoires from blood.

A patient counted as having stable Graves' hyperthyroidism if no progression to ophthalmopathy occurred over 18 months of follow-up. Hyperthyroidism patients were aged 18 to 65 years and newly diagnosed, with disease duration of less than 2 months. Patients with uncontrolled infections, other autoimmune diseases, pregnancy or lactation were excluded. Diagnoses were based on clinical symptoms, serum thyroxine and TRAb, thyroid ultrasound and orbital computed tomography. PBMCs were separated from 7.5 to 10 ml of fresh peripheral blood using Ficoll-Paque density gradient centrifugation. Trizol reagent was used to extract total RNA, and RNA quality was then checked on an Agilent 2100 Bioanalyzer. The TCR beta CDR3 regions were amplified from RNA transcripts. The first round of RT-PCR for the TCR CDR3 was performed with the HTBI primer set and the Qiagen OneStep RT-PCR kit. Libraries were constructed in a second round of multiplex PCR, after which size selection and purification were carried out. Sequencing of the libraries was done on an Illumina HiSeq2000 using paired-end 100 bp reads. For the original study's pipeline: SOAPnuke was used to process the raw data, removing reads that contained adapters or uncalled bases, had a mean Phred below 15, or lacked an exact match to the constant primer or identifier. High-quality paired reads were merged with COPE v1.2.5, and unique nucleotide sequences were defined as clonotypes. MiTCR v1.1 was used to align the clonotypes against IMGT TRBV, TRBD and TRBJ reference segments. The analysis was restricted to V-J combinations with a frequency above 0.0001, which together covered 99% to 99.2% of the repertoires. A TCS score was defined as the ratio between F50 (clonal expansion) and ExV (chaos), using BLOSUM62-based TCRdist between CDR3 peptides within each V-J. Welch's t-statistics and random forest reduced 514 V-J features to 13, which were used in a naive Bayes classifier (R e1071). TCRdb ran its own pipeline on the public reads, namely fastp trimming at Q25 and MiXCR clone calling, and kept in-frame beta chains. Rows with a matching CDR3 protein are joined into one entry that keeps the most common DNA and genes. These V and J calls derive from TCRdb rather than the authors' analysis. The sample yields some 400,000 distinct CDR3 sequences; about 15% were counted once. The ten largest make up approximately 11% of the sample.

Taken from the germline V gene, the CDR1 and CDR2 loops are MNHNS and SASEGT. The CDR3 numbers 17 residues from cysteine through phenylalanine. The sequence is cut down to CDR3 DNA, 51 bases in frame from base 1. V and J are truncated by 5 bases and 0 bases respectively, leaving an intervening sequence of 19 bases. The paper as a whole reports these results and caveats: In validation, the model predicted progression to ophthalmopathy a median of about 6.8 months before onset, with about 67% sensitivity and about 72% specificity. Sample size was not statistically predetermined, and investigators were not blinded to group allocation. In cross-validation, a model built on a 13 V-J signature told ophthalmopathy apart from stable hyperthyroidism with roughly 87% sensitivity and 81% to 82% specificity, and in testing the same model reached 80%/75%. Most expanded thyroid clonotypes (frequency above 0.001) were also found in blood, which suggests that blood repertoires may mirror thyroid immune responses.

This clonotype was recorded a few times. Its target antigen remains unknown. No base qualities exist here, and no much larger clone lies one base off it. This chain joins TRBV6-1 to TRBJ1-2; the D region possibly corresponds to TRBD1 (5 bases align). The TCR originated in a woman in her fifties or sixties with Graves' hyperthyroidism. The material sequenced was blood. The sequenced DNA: TGTGCCAGCAGTTATGATCTGGTTCAGGGAACTAACTATGGCTACACCTTC. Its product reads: CASSYDLVQGTNYGYTF.